Included here is one TCR beta chain sequence, with context. The antigen this receptor binds is unknown. The input lacks base qualities; no much larger clone sits a single base away. The CDR3 regions of human TCRbeta chains were analyzed by immunosequencing. Concerning the study's data processing: TCRs in the repertoires were matched against a reference library of SARS-CoV-2-specific TCRs that had been generated with the MIRA antigen-specificity platform. Breadth was defined as the fraction of unique TCRs that were SARS-CoV-2-associated. Depth was defined as the fraction of total T cells that were SARS-CoV-2-associated. Using the MIRA data, each spike-specific TCR was assigned both to the spike region to which the TCR was reactive and to a CD4 or CD8 class. Log10-transformed breadth and depth values were compared by one-way ANOVA with Sidak's multiple comparisons tests. TCRdb obtained this table from immuneACCESS and retained in-frame rearrangements with V and J assigned. These tables miss some clones; where compared with another copy, unresolved V genes account for less than half of the shortfall, and the remainder is unexplained. That table is the source of V, J and clone size, and D and trimming were worked out from the DNA. The sample table shows approximately 150,000 clones, and approximately 93% are seen once. Together, the top ten hold about 0.9% of the sample.

V is shortened by 5 bases, J by 2 bases, and the region joining them spans 7 bases. The CDR3, from cysteine to phenylalanine, totals 13 residues. Just the 39-base CDR3 DNA is kept, in frame starting at base 1. The data originate from a study of T cell responses to AZD1222 COVID-19 vaccine (dated by TCRdb to about 2021). Some background on the complete study: AZD1222 recipients with second doses at about 4 weeks or about 12 weeks were pooled, because spike-specific TCR depth and breadth did not differ between schedules. A total of more than 230 trial participants underwent TCR sequencing, of whom about 210 received two doses of AZD1222 and some 26 received two doses of the MenACWY control vaccine. Trial participants were enrolled by age into 18-55, 56-69 and 70-plus year subgroups, with roughly 150, 30 and 60 TCR-sequenced participants respectively. Summary of the overall study and its limitations: Most participants were white British and females outnumbered males, and the authors suggested that clonal diversity may have been underestimated. After two AZD1222 doses, both the breadth and the depth of spike-specific TCRs were significantly higher than at day 0 and than in MenACWY recipients. In the small 56-69-year group, the increase in depth fell short of significance, most likely because of low power. Reportedly, close to half of the unique spike-specific TCRs recognized epitopes lying outside the regions that are mutated in the B.1.351 and B.1.1.7 variants. The vaccine-associated CD4 TCRs covered the entire spike protein, and the dominant responses fell in regions 160-218 and 743-854. Conclusions about previously exposed vaccinees are limited, since just a handful of AZD1222 recipients were seropositive for SARS-CoV-2 at baseline. Because no day 14 peak-response samples were available, the repertoires could be characterized only after the peak T cell response.

The time point label of this sample denotes: baseline before first vaccination. Vaccinee samples came from UK trials COV001 and COV002, including a single-blind randomized controlled phase 2/3 trial of AZD1222 (ChAdOx1 nCoV-19) in healthy adults. For TCRbeta chain sequencing, PBMC samples were collected from trial participants at day 0 and at day 28 after the second dose. The receptor's source is an adult in good health. The rearranged chain carries TRBV12-3 or TRBV12-4 and TRBJ1-5, with the D gene too uncertain to name. The material was peripheral blood, obtained on day 0 of AZD1222 vaccination. CDR3 sequence: CASSHSRNQPQHF. The bases are TGTGCCAGCAGTCACAGCCGCAATCAGCCCCAGCATTTT.